These 27 T cell receptor beta chains were all obtained from the same sample, sequenced in a study of T-cell reconstitution after alpha-beta-depleted transplantation in children. Unique molecular identifiers were used to barcode this TCRbeta library. MiXCR, run by TCRdb on the PCR reads, gives a single entry per CDR3 protein. In the table there are some 200,000 distinct CDR3 sequences, approximately 10% of which are singletons. The sequenced sample was PBMCs from the stem cell graft donor, obtained from the stem cell graft. The source is a human donor who donated a stem cell graft to a child with acute lymphoblastic leukemia.

This clonotype was seen a few times. The V gene is TRBV12-3 or TRBV12-4, the J gene TRBJ2-3; 14 bases map to TRBD2. The CDR3 loop spans 15 amino acids. V dropped 6 bases and J dropped 3; count of bases not matched to a gene: 2. CDR3 DNA sequence: TGTGCCAGCAGGGGGACTAGCGGGGGAACAGATACGCAGTATTTT. Translated: CASRGTSGGTDTQYF.

A few counts support this clonotype. This CDR3 reads CASRGGEQYF. CDR3 nucleotides: TGCGCCAGCAGGGGGGGCGAGCAGTACTTC. The rearrangement uses TRBV10-2 and TRBJ2-7; a possible D gene is TRBD2 (6 bases). Germline V gene lookup returns CDR1 WSHSY and CDR2 SAAADI. Trimming left V 6 bases short and J 6 bases short, with 6 bases between. This CDR3 comprises 10 residues.

This clonotype occurred a few times. This chain uses TRBV11-2 with TRBJ1-2, with D uncertain. The germline V gene encodes CDR1 SGHAT and CDR2 FQNNGV. This CDR3 spans 15 amino acids. V was shortened by 4 bases and J by 5 bases, with 17 bases between the two germline ends. This CDR3 reads CASSSREARHYGYTF. The CDR3 region has the DNA TGTGCCAGCAGCTCCCGGGAAGCCAGACATTATGGCTACACCTTC.

The sample holds many counts of this clonotype. The chain has TRBV7-9 and TRBJ2-7; no clear D gene. The V and J ends lost 1 base and 4 bases respectively, with 5 bases between them. The CDR3 extends over 12 amino acids. The germline CDR1 and CDR2 sequences are SEHNR and FQNEAQ (reference sequence). The chain's CDR3 is CASSLVPYEQYF. The CDR3 DNA sequence: TGTGCCAGCAGCTTAGTTCCGTACGAGCAGTACTTC.

This clonotype was observed many times. The chain links TRBV23-1 to TRBJ1-5, with a possible D match to TRBD1 (6 bases). TRBV23-1 is labeled an ORF, and its function is uncertain. The CDR3 loop spans 16 amino acids. V was pared by 3 bases and J by 5 bases, with 17 bases between. The CDR3 region has the DNA TGCGCCAGCAGTCATTGCCCAGGGGCGTCTTATCAGCCCCAGCATTTT. Protein sequence: CASSHCPGASYQPQHF.

This clonotype has ten or more counts. The V and J genes are TRBV25-1 and TRBJ2-1, with D unresolved. CDR3 length equals 13 residues. V lost 2 bases and J lost 5, with 7 bases in between. Germline CDR1 reads MGHDK; CDR2 reads SYGVNS. The DNA of the CDR3 is TGTGCCAGCAGTGAAAGGAACAACAATGAGCAGTTCTTC. Protein product: CASSERNNNEQFF. Looking up the rest from reference TRBV25-1 and TRBJ2-1 gives the full variable domain: EADIYQTPRYLVIGTGKKITLECSQTMGHDKMYWYQQDPGMELHLIHYSYGVNSTEKGDLSSESTVSRIRTEHFPLTLESARPSHTSQYLCASSERNNNEQFFGPGTRLTVL.

The genes are TRBV18 and TRBJ1-1; D might be TRBD1 (5 bases). Trimming stripped 0 bases from V and 5 bases from J, with 10 bases between. The germline gives CDR1 KGHSH, CDR2 LQKENI. The CDR3 length is 14 residues. CDR3 sequence: CASSPPGGWTEAFF. As DNA, the CDR3 is TGTGCCAGCTCACCACCGGGGGGTTGGACTGAAGCTTTCTTT. Drawing the rest from reference TRBV18 and TRBJ1-1, the complete variable domain is NAGVMQNPRHLVRRRGQEARLRCSPMKGHSHVYWYRQLPEEGLKFMVYLQKENIIDESGMPKERFSAEFPKEGPSILRIQQVVRGDSAAYFCASSPPGGWTEAFFGQGTRLTVV.

This clonotype was seen only a few times. Here the CDR3 reads CASSLGSLSYEQYF. DNA of the CDR3: TGCGCCAGCAGCTTGGGGTCGCTCTCCTACGAGCAGTACTTC. The genes are TRBV5-1 and TRBJ2-7; D call uncertain. Trimming removed 0 bases at V and 0 bases at J, with 7 bases between. Germline V CDR1 and CDR2: SGHRS, YFSETQ. This CDR3 contains 14 residues.

For this clonotype: It may be a read error: a sequence one base away is much more abundant. The chain has TRBV6-1 and TRBJ1-5; D gene unclear. Germline CDR1 is MNHNS and CDR2 is SASEGT. The CDR3 spans 15 residues. The DNA of the CDR3 is TGTACCAGCAGTGAATACACCAATAGCAATCAGCCCCAGCATTTT. It is translated as CTSSEYTNSNQPQHF.

This clonotype has only a few counts. V gene TRBV18 combines with J gene TRBJ2-1; 11 nucleotides match TRBD2. CDR3 length: 17 amino acids. Germline V gives CDR1 KGHSH, CDR2 LQKENI. The V segment lost 0 bases and the J segment 7 bases; nucleotides outside the gene matches: 8. The CDR3 DNA reads as TGTGCCAGCTCACCACCGACGGTAGCGGGGGGGCGGAATGAGCAGTTCTTC. It is translated as CASSPPTVAGGRNEQFF.

This clonotype has more than one count but fewer than ten. V and J are TRBV5-1 and TRBJ2-7, with a possible D match to TRBD1 (5 bases). This CDR3 is built from 13 residues. The germline CDR1 and CDR2 sequences are SGHRS and YFSETQ. Trimming cost V 4 bases and J 3 bases, with 11 bases left between them. The CDR3 is CASSVDIYYEQYF. The CDR3 DNA follows: TGCGCCAGCAGCGTGGACATATACTACGAGCAGTACTTC. Using reference TRBV5-1 and TRBJ2-7 for the parts outside the CDR3, the full variable domain is KAGVTQTPRYLIKTRGQQVTLSCSPISGHRSVSWYQQTPGQGLQFLFEYFSETQRNKGNFPGRFSGRQFSNSRSEMNVSTLELGDSALYLCASSVDIYYEQYFGPGTRLTVT.

This clonotype was observed a handful of times. The chain is built from TRBV6-1 and TRBJ1-4, with a tentative D call TRBD1 (6 bases). CDR1 is MNHNS and CDR2 is SASEGT in the germline V gene. The CDR3 spans 16 residues. Deletions cut 5 bases from V and 0 bases from J, with 13 bases between. CDR3 sequence: CASSRTSGATNEKLFF. The CDR3 DNA reads TGTGCCAGCAGTCGAACCTCAGGGGCAACTAATGAAAAACTGTTTTTT.

In this sample, this clonotype turned up many times. The rearrangement uses TRBV5-1 and TRBJ1-2; D gene unclear. CDR1 and CDR2 (germline): SGHRS, YFSETQ. The CDR3 is made up of 15 amino acids. V was pared by 0 bases and J by 5 bases, with 14 bases between. CDR3 nucleotide sequence: TGCGCCAGCAGCTTGGACGGAAGGGAGCTTTATGGCTACACCTTC. It is translated as CASSLDGRELYGYTF.

The table lists this clonotype with many counts. Written as DNA, the CDR3 is TGTGCCAGCAGCTTGGGCAGGGGCAGCAATCAGCCCCAGCATTTT. Protein sequence: CASSLGRGSNQPQHF. The chain uses TRBV5-6 and TRBJ1-5; a possible D gene is TRBD1 (6 bases). The length of the CDR3 is 15 residues. CDR1 and CDR2 from the germline V gene are SGHDT and YYEEEE. V was trimmed by 0 bases and J by 1 base, leaving 8 bases between them.

This clonotype occurred many times. The rearrangement joins TRBV29-1 to TRBJ2-1; 7 bases line up with TRBD1. Germline V gene lookup returns CDR1 SQVTM and CDR2 ANQGSEA. The CDR3 runs 14 residues. The junction had 10 bases not matched to a gene; V was cut back by 5 bases and J by 6 bases. The CDR3 is CSVMGPSGGNEQFF. For the CDR3, the DNA is TGCAGCGTTATGGGACCGTCAGGGGGCAATGAGCAGTTCTTC.

This sequence joins TRBV12-3 or TRBV12-4 and TRBJ2-7, with D possibly being TRBD2 (6 bases). This CDR3 comprises 14 residues. V lost 3 bases and J 2 bases, leaving 11 bases between the germline ends. Written as DNA, the CDR3 is TGTGCCAGCAGTTTCTCATGGGGGGCCTACGAGCAGTACTTC. Residues: CASSFSWGAYEQYF.

CDR3: CAISGDREKNTEAFF. The CDR3 DNA sequence: TGTGCCATCAGTGGAGACAGGGAAAAGAACACTGAAGCTTTCTTT. The gene calls are TRBV10-3 and TRBJ1-1; 7 bases map to TRBD1. Germline-derived CDR1 and CDR2 are ENHRY and SYGVKD. The CDR3 loop spans 15 amino acids. J gave up 1 base and V 4 bases, and 6 bases lay outside the gene matches.

In this sample, this clonotype turned up many times. The DNA for the CDR3 is TGTGCCAGCAGCCAATCGTTGGGAGGGGCGGGGGAGCAGTACTTC. This sequence encodes CASSQSLGGAGEQYF. This chain uses TRBV3-1 with TRBJ2-7; 7 bases fit TRBD2. Per germline, CDR1 LGHDT and CDR2 YNNKEL (reference sequence). CDR3 length: 15 residues. V was clipped by 2 bases and J by 7 bases; unmatched bases: 11.

The CDR3 region has the DNA TGTGCCAGCAGCTTAGGTTCTCGACAGCCCCAGCATTTT. Amino acid sequence: CASSLGSRQPQHF. V and J are TRBV7-2 and TRBJ1-5; D ambiguous. Germline V CDR1 and CDR2: SGHTA, FQGNSA. The CDR3 loop spans 13 amino acids. The germline V and J ends were trimmed by 1 base and 7 bases, with 8 bases remaining between them.

This clonotype was seen a few times. This chain uses TRBV6-5 with TRBJ1-3, with D tentatively TRBD1 (6 bases). CDR1 is MNHEY and CDR2 is SVGAGI in the germline V gene. Deletions cut 1 base from V and 4 bases from J, with 14 bases between. The CDR3 extends over 16 amino acids. The CDR3 bases are TGTGCCAGCAGTTACTTGTATCCAGGGGACGGAAACACCATATATTTT. Amino acid sequence: CASSYLYPGDGNTIYF.

This clonotype was observed a handful of times. The gene calls are TRBV18 and TRBJ1-1; the match to TRBD1 covers 7 bases. Germline loops: CDR1 KGHSH, CDR2 LQKENI. CDR3 length equals 19 residues. The V gene end was trimmed by 3 bases and the J gene end by 1 base; junction bases not matched to a gene: 17. CDR3 loop: CASSPLDFHRGGRNTEAFF. CDR3 in DNA: TGTGCCAGCTCACCGCTCGATTTCCACAGGGGAGGGCGGAACACTGAAGCTTTCTTT.

This clonotype was observed at least ten times. The chain is built from TRBV6-1 and TRBJ2-1, with D hard to call. CDR3 size: 15 residues. Trimming pared 6 bases from V and 0 bases from J, leaving 12 bases between. Germline values: CDR1 MNHNS, CDR2 SASEGT. DNA for the CDR3: TGTGCCAGCAGACTGGGCCAAAACTCCTACAATGAGCAGTTCTTC. Translation gives CASRLGQNSYNEQFF.

This clonotype was seen only once. A single base separates this from a much larger clone, so it may be a read error. Likely a read error: the CDR3 ends without its conserved phenylalanine or tryptophan. The CDR3 sequence is CASSLISGTGASPLHY. The CDR3, as DNA: TGTGCCAGCAGCTTAATCTCCGGGACAGGGGCCTCACCCCTCCACTAT. This rearrangement joins TRBV7-9 to TRBJ1-6, with 10 nucleotides matching TRBD1. V lost 2 bases and J lost 10; bases outside the gene matches: 8. Germline V gene sequence: CDR1 SEHNR, CDR2 FQNEAQ (reference sequence). The CDR3 is 16 residues long.

This clonotype was observed many times. The chain carries TRBV20-1 and TRBJ2-5; D is possibly TRBD2 (6 bases). This CDR3 comprises 13 residues. Trimming stripped 1 base from V and 1 base from J, with 7 bases between. Germline CDR1 is DFQATT and CDR2 is SNEGSKA (reference sequence). The CDR3 nucleotides are TGCAGTGCTAGAGTGCGGGGCCAAGAGACCCAGTACTTC. This encodes CSARVRGQETQYF.

There are many counts of this clonotype. The chain couples TRBV7-7 to TRBJ2-5; 7 nucleotides align to TRBD1. The junction had 4 bases not matched to a gene; V was cut back by 5 bases and J by 1 base. The germline V gene has CDR1 SSHAT and CDR2 FNYEAQ (reference sequence). This CDR3 region has 14 residues. In DNA, the CDR3 is TGTGCCAGCAGCGTCGGGACAGCCCAAGAGACCCAGTACTTC. It translates to CASSVGTAQETQYF.

The J gene is TRBJ1-3, the V gene TRBV6-1; D ambiguous. V lost 6 bases and J 4 bases, leaving 7 bases between the germline ends. The CDR3 spans 12 residues. Per germline, CDR1 MNHNS and CDR2 SASEGT. The CDR3 here is CASRDVGNTIYF. The CDR3 nucleotides read TGTGCCAGCAGGGATGTCGGAAACACCATATATTTT.

The V call is TRBV9, the J call TRBJ1-2, with 7 nucleotides matching TRBD1. Unmatched junction bases numbered 8, after V lost 4 bases and J lost 2 bases. The CDR3 runs 15 residues. Per the germline V gene, CDR1 is SGDLS and CDR2 is YYNGEE. The CDR3 is CASSPRDSMNYGYTF. The CDR3 DNA follows: TGTGCCAGCAGCCCCCGGGACAGCATGAACTATGGCTACACCTTC.